These T cell receptor beta chains were read from a single sample in a study of OX40 agonist ivuxolimab in advanced cancers. The assay was immunoSEQ multiplex PCR, and TCRdb's table has in-frame clones only and misses some. The sample contains about 72,000 clones, around 91% of which appear only once. The sequenced sample was CD4+ or CD8+ T cells sorted from blood, obtained in a trial of the OX40 agonist ivuxolimab. All receptors derive from an adult with an advanced solid tumor such as melanoma, head and neck, liver or kidney cancer. Both conserved end residues are part of each CDR3. The D gene is left open where the match is weak. The size entry is marked missing in some rows and otherwise reads once, few, many or a size class.

>TRBJ1-1|.|TRBD1|TRBV15
CATSRYNRGSTEAFF
TGTGCCACCAGCAGATATAACAGGGGTAGCACTGAAGCTTTCTTT
>TRBJ2-7|once|TRBD2|TRBV6-6
CASSYRTSGLRNEQYF
TGTGCCAGCAGTTACCGTACTAGCGGGCTCCGGAACGAGCAGTACTTC
>TRBJ1-2|.|TRBD1|TRBV28
CASSLQGQGARGYGYTF
TGTGCCAGCAGTTTACAGGGCCAGGGGGCGCGGGGCTATGGCTACACCTTC
>TRBJ1-1|.|.|TRBV6-1
CASSEVLVNTEAFF
TGTGCCAGCAGTGAAGTCCTGGTGAACACTGAAGCTTTCTTT
>TRBJ2-1|.|.|TRBV5-1
CASSHDPWVGNEQFF
TGCGCCAGCAGTCACGACCCATGGGTTGGTAATGAGCAGTTCTTC
>TRBJ2-7|.|.|TRBV6-5
CASLLGLLSYEQYF
TGTGCCAGCCTCCTGGGACTCCTCTCCTACGAGCAGTACTTC
>TRBJ2-1|.|TRBD2|TRBV28
CASSTGGTDEQFF
TGTGCCAGCAGCACGGGGGGTACCGATGAGCAGTTCTTC
>TRBJ2-3|few|TRBD2|TRBV10-2
CASSEQPGGTDTQYF
TGCGCCAGCAGTGAGCAACCGGGGGGGACAGATACGCAGTATTTT
>TRBJ2-3|.|.|TRBV7-2
CASSFGGPADTQYF
TGTGCCAGCAGCTTCGGGGGCCCGGCAGATACGCAGTATTTT
>TRBJ2-1|.|TRBD2|TRBV6-5
CASSPETSSYNEQFF
TGTGCCAGCAGTCCCGAGACTAGCTCATACAATGAGCAGTTCTTC
>TRBJ1-4|.|TRBD1|TRBV5-1
CASSQMTGTGGEKLFF
TGCGCCAGCAGCCAAATGACCGGGACAGGAGGTGAAAAACTGTTTTTT
>TRBJ1-4|.|.|TRBV30
CAWSAGTNEKLFF
TGTGCCTGGAGTGCGGGGACTAATGAAAAACTGTTTTTT
>TRBJ1-5|once|.|TRBV28
CASSLTDQPQHF
TGTGCCAGCAGTTTAACAGATCAGCCCCAGCATTTT
>TRBJ2-2|.|TRBD2|TRBV10-1
CASSSGRNTGELFF
TGCGCCAGCAGTAGCGGGAGGAACACCGGGGAGCTGTTTTTT
>TRBJ2-7|.|.|TRBV5-1
CASSLAPSVVYEQYF
TGCGCCAGCAGCTTGGCCCCGAGTGTCGTGTACGAGCAGTACTTC
>TRBJ2-5|.|.|TRBV7-6
CASSLGNRELTQYF
TGTGCCAGCAGCTTAGGAAACAGGGAGTTGACCCAGTACTTC
>TRBJ2-7|.|TRBD1|TRBV28
CASRDRGTRAYEQYF
TGTGCCAGCAGGGACAGGGGGACACGGGCCTACGAGCAGTACTTC
>TRBJ1-6|.|.|TRBV18
CASSPEGNRSPLHF
TGTGCCAGCTCACCGGAGGGGAATCGATCACCCCTCCACTTT
>TRBJ2-2|.|.|TRBV5-1
CASSPLGQPTGELFF
TGCGCCAGCAGCCCGCTAGGACAACCTACCGGGGAGCTGTTTTTT
>TRBJ1-2|.|.|TRBV19
CASSISGRNYGYTF
TGTGCCAGTAGTATATCGGGCAGAAACTATGGCTACACCTTC
>TRBJ2-3|.|.|TRBV2
CASSVEQSSTDTQYF
TGTGCCAGCAGTGTGGAGCAGTCTAGCACAGATACGCAGTATTTT
>TRBJ2-5|.|TRBD1|TRBV10-3
CAISDRDRQETQYF
TGTGCCATCAGTGACCGGGACAGACAAGAGACCCAGTACTTC
>TRBJ2-3|.|.|TRBV5-1
CASSRDGRSTDTQYF
TGCGCCAGCAGCAGAGATGGACGTAGCACAGATACGCAGTATTTT
>TRBJ2-7|once|TRBD2|TRBV5-4
CASTIGSSGTPHEQYF
TGTGCCAGCACCATTGGGTCTAGCGGGACCCCCCACGAGCAGTACTTC
>TRBJ2-7|.|TRBD1|TRBV6-5
CASSGPGTGNHEQYF
TGTGCCAGCAGTGGACCGGGGACAGGGAATCACGAGCAGTACTTC
>TRBJ1-1|few|.|TRBV5-4
CASSLGKNTEAFF
TGTGCCAGCAGCTTAGGGAAGAACACTGAAGCTTTCTTT
>TRBJ2-7|.|.|TRBV18
CASSPPGSSYEQYF
TGTGCCAGCTCACCACCGGGCAGCTCCTACGAGCAGTACTTC
>TRBJ2-1|.|.|TRBV19
CASTGGWNEQFF
TGTGCCAGTACGGGGGGCTGGAATGAGCAGTTCTTC
>TRBJ2-5|few|.|TRBV15
CATSRDRETQYF
TGTGCCACCAGCAGAGATCGAGAGACCCAGTACTTC
>TRBJ2-1|.|.|TRBV11-3
CASSLDPGTHNEQFF
TGTGCCAGCAGCTTAGACCCCGGGACCCACAATGAGCAGTTCTTC
>TRBJ2-2|few|.|TRBV5-4
CASSPQESSSAGELFF
TGTGCCAGCAGCCCACAGGAATCGTCGTCCGCCGGGGAGCTGTTTTTT
>TRBJ2-1|.|TRBD2|TRBV6-4
CASRGLAGGPGEQFF
TGTGCCAGCCGGGGTCTAGCGGGAGGCCCTGGGGAGCAGTTCTTC
>TRBJ2-3|.|TRBD2|TRBV5-1
CASSATGTSGDTQYF
TGCGCCAGCAGCGCTACTGGGACTAGCGGAGATACGCAGTATTTT
>TRBJ1-4|once|.|TRBV7-8
CASSLTGLGNEKLFF
TGTGCCAGCAGCTTGACTGGGTTGGGAAATGAAAAACTGTTTTTT
>TRBJ1-2|.|.|TRBV27
CASSSAGSVFGYYGYTF
TGTGCCAGCAGTTCTGCGGGTAGTGTCTTCGGGTACTATGGCTACACCTTC
>TRBJ1-2|.|.|TRBV28
CASSFRAGYTF
TGTGCCAGCAGTTTCAGGGCTGGCTACACCTTC
>TRBJ1-4|.|.|TRBV5-1
CASSRGDDTNEKLFF
TGCGCCAGCAGCCGAGGGGACGACACTAATGAAAAACTGTTTTTT
>TRBJ2-2|.|.|TRBV13
CASSDPRPNTGELFF
TGTGCCAGCAGCGACCCTAGGCCTAACACCGGGGAGCTGTTTTTT
>TRBJ1-1|.|.|TRBV6-6
CASRAIGAWTNTEAFF
TGTGCCAGCAGGGCTATCGGGGCCTGGACGAACACTGAAGCTTTCTTT
>TRBJ2-2|.|.|TRBV7-6
CASRSRGQGTGELFF
TGTGCCAGCAGGTCCCGGGGGCAGGGGACCGGGGAGCTGTTTTTT